Listed below are T cell receptor beta chains from one sample, sequenced in a study of blood T cell repertoires in COVID-19. Assay used: immunoSEQ multiplex PCR; TCRdb lists only in-frame clones, some missing. The table shows 30,000 to 40,000 clones, with 87% occurring only once. Sequenced input: peripheral blood. These TCRs come from a man aged 50 to 59 with active or convalescent COVID-19. CDR3s include the opening cysteine and the closing phenylalanine or tryptophan. D genes are given only for firm matches. Some rows mark clone size as missing; the rest say once, few, many or name a class of expanded clone.

j_call | d_call | clone_size | v_call | cdr3_aa | cdr3_nt
TRBJ1-6 | TRBD1 | - | TRBV6-6 | CASSYDRGVNSPLHF | TGTGCCAGCAGTTACGACAGGGGAGTTAATTCACCCCTCCACTTT
TRBJ2-5 | TRBD2 | - | TRBV6-2/TRBV6-3 | CASSGLVPETQYF | TGTGCCAGCAGTGGACTAGTCCCAGAGACCCAGTACTTC
TRBJ2-7 | - | - | TRBV28 | CASRGPYYEQYF | TGTGCCAGCAGGGGGCCTTACTACGAGCAGTACTTC
TRBJ2-3 | TRBD2 | - | TRBV20-1 | CSASLGLHSTDTQYF | TGCAGTGCTAGTTTGGGACTACATAGCACAGATACGCAGTATTTT
TRBJ2-2 | TRBD2 | - | TRBV6-2/TRBV6-3 | CASSLLAGVGGELFF | TGTGCCAGCAGTCTACTAGCGGGAGTGGGCGGGGAGCTGTTTTTT
TRBJ2-2 | - | - | TRBV24-1 | CATSDWGGAPNTGELFF | TGTGCCACCAGTGACTGGGGGGGGGCCCCGAACACCGGGGAGCTGTTTTTT
TRBJ1-5 | TRBD1 | once | TRBV10-3 | CAISESRPGQGFPSNQPQHF | TGTGCCATCAGTGAGTCGAGACCGGGACAGGGGTTTCCTTCCAATCAGCCCCAGCATTTT
TRBJ1-5 | - | - | TRBV7-3 | CASSLGEGQPQHF | TGTGCCAGCAGCTTAGGCGAGGGTCAGCCCCAGCATTTT
TRBJ1-6 | - | few | TRBV19 | CASSQRSLSGSPLHF | TGTGCCAGTAGTCAGAGAAGCCTTTCAGGTTCACCCCTCCACTTT
TRBJ2-5 | - | - | TRBV12-3/TRBV12-4 | CASTNHTRGTQYF | TGTGCCAGCACTAACCACACCCGGGGGACCCAGTACTTC
TRBJ1-4 | TRBD1 | - | TRBV4-2 | CASSQPRDRVREKLFF | TGTGCCAGCAGCCAGCCGCGGGACAGGGTCCGGGAAAAACTGTTTTTT
TRBJ2-1 | TRBD2 | - | TRBV4-2 | CASSQDQNSGSSYNEQFF | TGTGCCAGCAGCCAAGATCAGAATAGCGGGAGCTCCTACAATGAGCAGTTCTTC
TRBJ1-6 | - | - | TRBV2 | CASSEAQGVNSPLHF | TGTGCCAGCAGTGAAGCCCAAGGAGTAAATTCACCCCTCCACTTT
TRBJ1-6 | - | once | TRBV15 | CATSREFNSPLHF | TGTGCCACCAGCAGGGAGTTTAATTCACCCCTCCACTTT
TRBJ2-5 | - | - | TRBV18 | CASSPRVRETQYF | TGTGCCAGCTCACCACGGGTGCGGGAGACCCAGTACTTC
TRBJ2-2 | - | few | TRBV11-3 | CASSYGGGTGELFF | TGTGCCAGCAGCTACGGGGGAGGCACCGGGGAGCTGTTTTTT
TRBJ2-7 | TRBD2 | - | TRBV19 | CASSTLAGNSYEQYF | TGTGCCAGTAGTACTTTAGCGGGAAACTCCTACGAGCAGTACTTC
TRBJ1-1 | TRBD1 | - | TRBV5-1 | CASSLSGGDTEAFF | TGCGCCAGCAGCTTGTCAGGGGGCGACACTGAAGCTTTCTTT
TRBJ2-2 | - | - | TRBV29-1 | CSAGLLNTGELFF | TGCAGTGCGGGACTCCTGAACACCGGGGAGCTGTTTTTT
TRBJ1-1 | - | - | TRBV11-3 | CASSSRGCRERYMNTEAFF | TGTGCCAGCAGCTCCCGAGGGTGCCGGGAGCGTTACATGAACACTGAAGCTTTCTTT
TRBJ1-5 | - | - | TRBV6-5 | CASSQQDNSNQPQHF | TGTGCCAGCAGTCAACAGGACAATTCCAATCAGCCCCAGCATTTT
TRBJ1-2 | TRBD1 | once | TRBV28 | CASSLLWDRGDGYTF | TGTGCCAGCAGTTTATTGTGGGACAGGGGTGATGGCTACACCTTC
TRBJ1-1 | - | - | TRBV14 | CASSQGAGISRYTEAFF | TGTGCCAGCAGCCAAGGGGCAGGGATAAGTAGGTACACTGAAGCTTTCTTT
TRBJ1-1 | - | - | TRBV30 | CAWSVNIEAFF | TGTGCCTGGAGTGTAAACATTGAAGCTTTCTTT
TRBJ1-6 | TRBD1 | - | TRBV7-2 | CASSSPNRGEYSPLHF | TGTGCCAGCAGCTCACCCAACAGGGGGGAGTATTCACCCCTCCACTTT
TRBJ2-5 | TRBD1 | - | TRBV4-1 | CASSQESRQGQETQYF | TGCGCCAGCAGCCAAGAGAGCAGACAGGGACAAGAGACCCAGTACTTC